This T cell receptor (beta chain) was captured by sequencing in a study of T cells in Graves' hyperthyroidism and ophthalmopathy. Amplification yielded TCR beta CDR3 regions, with RNA transcripts as the source. When the TCR CDR3 underwent first-round RT-PCR, the HTBI primer set was used. Each CDR3 protein gets one entry after TCRdb re-called the multiplex PCR reads with MiXCR. Here the sample spans under 350,000 distinct CDR3 sequences, approximately 15% being singletons. There are 13 residues in the CDR3. V lost 7 bases, J lost 1 base, and 10 bases lay in between. Germline CDR1 and CDR2: ENHRY and SYGVKD. Ophthalmopathy patients showed a Clinical Activity Score of at least 3, NOSPECS grade of at least 4 and duration under 3 months.

The sequence was obtained from a woman in her sixties or seventies with Graves' ophthalmopathy. Material for sequencing was blood. The rearrangement joins TRBV10-3 to TRBJ1-1; tentative D call: TRBD1 (5 bases). The CDR3 DNA follows: TGTGCCATCACCGGGACTGAGAACACTGAAGCTTTCTTT. This sequence encodes CAITGTENTEAFF.